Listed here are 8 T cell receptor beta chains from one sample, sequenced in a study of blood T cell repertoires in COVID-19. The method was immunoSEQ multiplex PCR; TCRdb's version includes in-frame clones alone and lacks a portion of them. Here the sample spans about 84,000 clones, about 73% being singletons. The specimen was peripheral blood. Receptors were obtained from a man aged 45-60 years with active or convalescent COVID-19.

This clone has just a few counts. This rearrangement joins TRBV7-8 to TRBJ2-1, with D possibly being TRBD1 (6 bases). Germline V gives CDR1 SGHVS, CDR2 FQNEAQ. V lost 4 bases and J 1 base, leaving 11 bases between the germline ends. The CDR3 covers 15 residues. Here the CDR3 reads CASSSRRGSYNEQFF. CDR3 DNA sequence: TGTGCCAGCAGCTCTCGCAGGGGTTCCTACAATGAGCAGTTCTTC.

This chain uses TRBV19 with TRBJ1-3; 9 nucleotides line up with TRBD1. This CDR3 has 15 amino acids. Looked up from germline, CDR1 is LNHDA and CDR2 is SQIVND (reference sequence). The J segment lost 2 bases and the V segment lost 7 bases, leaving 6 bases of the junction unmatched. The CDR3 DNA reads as TGTGCCAGTACCCTGGACAGGGGAGCTGGAAACACCATATATTTT. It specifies CASTLDRGAGNTIYF.

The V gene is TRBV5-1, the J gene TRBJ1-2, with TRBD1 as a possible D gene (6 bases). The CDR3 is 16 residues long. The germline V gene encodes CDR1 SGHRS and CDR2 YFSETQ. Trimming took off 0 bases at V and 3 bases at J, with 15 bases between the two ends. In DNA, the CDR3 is TGCGCCAGCAGCTTGGAGCTCCAGGGGCGCGACTATGGCTACACCTTC. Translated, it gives CASSLELQGRDYGYTF.

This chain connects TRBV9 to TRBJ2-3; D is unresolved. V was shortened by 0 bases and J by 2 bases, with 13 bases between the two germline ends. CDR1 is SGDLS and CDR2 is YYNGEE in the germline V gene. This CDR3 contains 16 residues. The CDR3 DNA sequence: TGTGCCAGCAGCGTAGGCTCATTTGGCCCCACAGATACGCAGTATTTT. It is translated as CASSVGSFGPTDTQYF.

DNA of the CDR3: TGTGCCAGCAGTTACTCGATCACAGGGTCGGGAGGCTACACCTTC. It encodes CASSYSITGSGGYTF. This chain connects TRBV6-5 to TRBJ1-2; the D gene is possibly TRBD1 (6 bases). The V gene lost 0 bases and the J gene lost 8 bases, with 16 bases spanning the gap. CDR1 is MNHEY and CDR2 is SVGAGI in the germline V gene. The length of the CDR3 is 15 residues.

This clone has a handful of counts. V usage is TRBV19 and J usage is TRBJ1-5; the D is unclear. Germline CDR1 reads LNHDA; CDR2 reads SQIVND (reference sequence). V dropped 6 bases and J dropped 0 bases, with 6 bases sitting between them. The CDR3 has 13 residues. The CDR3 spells CASRAGSNQPQHF. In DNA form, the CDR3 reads TGTGCCAGTAGGGCTGGTAGCAATCAGCCCCAGCATTTT.

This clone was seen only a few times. The CDR3 loop is CASSEAGQGHTEAFF. The DNA for the CDR3 is TGTGCCAGCAGTGAGGCGGGACAGGGACACACTGAAGCTTTCTTT. The chain is built from TRBV2 and TRBJ1-1; 9 nucleotides match TRBD1. CDR3 length equals 15 residues. Germline V gene data show CDR1 as SNHLY and CDR2 as FYNNEI. The V and J ends lost 3 bases and 3 bases, in that order; junction bases with no gene match: 5.

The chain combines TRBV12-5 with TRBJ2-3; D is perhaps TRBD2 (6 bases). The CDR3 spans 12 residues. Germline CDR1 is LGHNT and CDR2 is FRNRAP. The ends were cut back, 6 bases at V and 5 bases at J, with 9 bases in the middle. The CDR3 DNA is TGTGCTAGTGGCCATAGCGGAGATACGCAGTATTTT. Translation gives CASGHSGDTQYF.